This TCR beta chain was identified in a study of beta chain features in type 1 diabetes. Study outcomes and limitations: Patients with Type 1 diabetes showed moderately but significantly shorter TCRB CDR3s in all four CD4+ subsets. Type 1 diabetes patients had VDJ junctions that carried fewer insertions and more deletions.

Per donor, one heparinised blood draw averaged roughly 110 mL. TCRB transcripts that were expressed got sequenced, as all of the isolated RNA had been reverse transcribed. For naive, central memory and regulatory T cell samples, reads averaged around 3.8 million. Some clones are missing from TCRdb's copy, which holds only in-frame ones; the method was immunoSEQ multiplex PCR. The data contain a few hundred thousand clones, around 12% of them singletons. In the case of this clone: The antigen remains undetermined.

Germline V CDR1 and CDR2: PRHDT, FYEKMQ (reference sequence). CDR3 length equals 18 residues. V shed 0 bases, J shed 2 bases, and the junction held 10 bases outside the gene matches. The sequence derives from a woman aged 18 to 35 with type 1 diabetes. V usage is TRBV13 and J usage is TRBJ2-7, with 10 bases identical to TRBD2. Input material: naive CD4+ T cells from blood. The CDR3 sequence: CASSLGRLAGNRAYEQYF. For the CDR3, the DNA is TGTGCCAGCAGCTTAGGGCGACTAGCGGGCAACCGTGCCTACGAGCAGTACTTC.